What follows are 9 T cell receptor beta chains derived from one specimen sequenced in a study of Graves' ophthalmopathy and Graves' hyperthyroidism. The authors amplified TCR beta CDR3 regions, and they did so from RNA transcripts for repertoire sequencing. The workflow started with a first-round RT-PCR run with HTBI primers and then moved on to a second-round multiplex PCR. One entry per CDR3 protein, called by TCRdb with MiXCR from the multiplex PCR reads. The table has fewer than 600,000 distinct CDR3 sequences, 14% seen once. Specimen: blood. These receptors all come from a woman aged 25 to 39 with Graves' ophthalmopathy.

This clonotype was counted many times. The chain has TRBV18 and TRBJ1-5; 9 nucleotides align to TRBD1. V was clipped by 5 bases and J by 6 bases; unmatched bases: 5. The CDR3 runs 14 residues. In germline, CDR1 is KGHSH, CDR2 LQKENI. The CDR3 loop reads CASSDDRGAQPQHF. CDR3 DNA sequence: TGTGCCAGCTCAGATGACAGGGGGGCTCAGCCCCAGCATTTT.

This clonotype came up many times. The CDR3 loop reads CASSGPTRGEETQYF. The DNA for the CDR3 is TGTGCCAGCAGTGGCCCAACTAGGGGAGAAGAGACCCAGTACTTC. The chain is built from TRBV6-1 and TRBJ2-5; D possibly uses TRBD1 or TRBD2 (5 bases each). V was clipped by 4 bases and J by 3 bases, with 15 bases between them. Germline-derived CDR1 and CDR2 are MNHNS and SASEGT. There are 15 residues in the CDR3.

This clonotype was picked up many times. The chain joins TRBV3-1 to TRBJ2-2; 8 bases are a match to TRBD2. The CDR3 covers 16 residues. V lost 3 bases, J lost 4 bases, and 7 bases stayed unmatched. Germline V gene sequence: CDR1 LGHDT, CDR2 YNNKEL (reference sequence). The CDR3 sequence is CASSHSPGTSTGELFF. The CDR3 DNA is TGTGCCAGCAGCCACTCCCCCGGGACTAGCACCGGGGAGCTGTTTTTT.

This clonotype was observed at least ten times. The chain carries TRBV28 and TRBJ2-7, with D tentatively TRBD2 (5 bases). V lost 6 bases and J 4 bases, leaving 16 bases between the germline ends. The germline CDR1 and CDR2 sequences are MDHEN and SYDVKM. The CDR3 contains 14 residues. This chain's CDR3 is CASSPPGRGYEQYF. The CDR3, as DNA: TGTGCCAGCAGCCCCCCGGGTCGCGGGTACGAGCAGTACTTC.

This clonotype was recorded many times. The V gene is TRBV6-1, the J gene TRBJ2-2; 10 bases are a match to TRBD2. This CDR3 is built from 16 residues. Unmatched junction bases numbered 7, after V lost 5 bases and J lost 4 bases. The germline CDR1 and CDR2 sequences are MNHNS and SASEGT. The CDR3 region is CASSQERGGGTGELFF. CDR3 sequence (DNA): TGTGCCAGCAGTCAAGAGCGGGGGGGCGGCACCGGGGAGCTGTTTTTT.

This clonotype was observed a few times. This may be a read error, as it is one base from a much larger clone. The chain carries TRBV24-1 and TRBJ2-4, with 8 bases lining up with TRBD1. CDR1 KGHDR and CDR2 SFDVKD come from the germline V gene. The CDR3 runs to 14 residues. The CDR3 region is CATSDRTGSDIKYF. The CDR3 nucleotides are TGTGCCACCAGTGATCGGACAGGGTCGGACATTAAGTACTTC.

This clonotype was counted at least ten times. The chain recombines TRBV2 with TRBJ2-7; no clear D. V was trimmed by 8 bases and J by 5 bases, leaving 13 bases between them. The CDR3 length is 12 residues. Germline V gene sequence: CDR1 SNHLY, CDR2 FYNNEI. For the CDR3, the DNA is TGTGCCAGCCGGGCTAGTTTACACGAGCAGTACTTC. It is translated as CASRASLHEQYF.

This clonotype has just a few counts. This chain connects TRBV5-1 to TRBJ2-7; possibly TRBD1 for D (6 bases). Germline V CDR1 and CDR2: SGHRS, YFSETQ. V was clipped by 4 bases and J by 7 bases, with 21 bases between them. This CDR3 region has 15 residues. The CDR3 coding sequence is TGCGCCAGCAGCGCGATACAGGGCCGCCAATGGGAGCAGTACTTC. Residues: CASSAIQGRQWEQYF.

This clonotype was detected many times. Relative to the germline gene, one junction end is altered; a read error may explain this. V gene TRBV28 combines with J gene TRBJ2-5; possible D gene TRBD1, 5 bases. Germline values: CDR1 MDHEN, CDR2 SYDVKM. This CDR3 comprises 14 residues. The CDR3 nucleotides read TGCGCCAGCAGTTTACAGGTTATCCAAGAGACCCAGTACTTC. Translation: CASSLQVIQETQYF. Supplemented by reference TRBV28 and TRBJ2-5, the full variable domain reads DVKVTQSSRYLVKRTGEKVFLECVQDMDHENMFWYRQDPGLGLRLIYFSYDVKMKEKGDIPEGYSVSREKKERFSLILESASTNQTSMYLCASSLQVIQETQYFGPGTRLLVL.